This is a list of T cell receptor beta chains from one sample in a study of blood T cell repertoires in COVID-19. Repertoires were generated with immunoSEQ multiplex PCR, while TCRdb's copy carries only in-frame clones and drops some. This sample has roughly 64,000 clones, with just over 85% found just once. The sequencing sample was made of peripheral blood. The receptors here all came from a man between 45 and 60 years old with active COVID-19. Both conserved end residues are part of each CDR3. A D gene is named only where the DNA matches it firmly. Clone size appears in some rows only: once, few, many, or a class for an expanded clone.

J: TRBJ2-7
D: .
size: .
V: TRBV11-2
DNA: TGTGCCAGCAGCTCACAGGGGGGGCCCTACGAGCAGTACTTC
CDR3: CASSSQGGPYEQYF

J: TRBJ1-1
D: .
size: .
V: TRBV19
DNA: TGTGCCAGTAGTATAGGACAGGCCATGAACACTGAAGCTTTCTTT
CDR3: CASSIGQAMNTEAFF

J: TRBJ1-1
D: TRBD1
size: .
V: TRBV4-1
DNA: TGCGCCAGCAGCCAAGAGGGACAGGGGGCCGGTGAAGCTTTCTTT
CDR3: CASSQEGQGAGEAFF

J: TRBJ1-1
D: TRBD1
size: .
V: TRBV5-1
DNA: TGCGCCAGCAGCTCAAGTCTACAGGGGGCGGGCACTGAAGCTTTCTTT
CDR3: CASSSSLQGAGTEAFF

J: TRBJ1-1
D: .
size: once
V: TRBV27
DNA: TGTGCCAGCAGTTTATCCACAGGGTCGGGCACTGAAGCTTTCTTT
CDR3: CASSLSTGSGTEAFF

J: TRBJ1-2
D: TRBD1
size: .
V: TRBV6-5
DNA: TGTGCCAGCAGTTATCCCACAGGGGAGGGCTACACCTTC
CDR3: CASSYPTGEGYTF

J: TRBJ2-2
D: .
size: .
V: TRBV5-4
DNA: TGTGCCAGCAGCTTCGACTCTGAGAACACCGGGGAGCTGTTTTTT
CDR3: CASSFDSENTGELFF

J: TRBJ1-6
D: TRBD1
size: once
V: TRBV5-5
DNA: TGTGCCAGCAGCTTCACGACAGGGCATTCACCCCTCCACTTT
CDR3: CASSFTTGHSPLHF

J: TRBJ2-3
D: TRBD2
size: .
V: TRBV9
DNA: TGTGCCAGCAGCCCTGGGGTTTCGGGGGGTGCTTATACGCAGTATTTT
CDR3: CASSPGVSGGAYTQYF

J: TRBJ2-5
D: TRBD2
size: .
V: TRBV2
DNA: TGTGCCAGCAGTGACGCAAGGGGAGGGATAGAGACCCAGTACTTC
CDR3: CASSDARGGIETQYF

J: TRBJ2-3
D: .
size: .
V: TRBV29-1
DNA: TGCAGCGTTTTACCCGGACCTGGGACTCTCTACACAGATACGCAGTATTTT
CDR3: CSVLPGPGTLYTDTQYF

J: TRBJ2-1
D: TRBD2
size: .
V: TRBV6-5
DNA: TGTGCCCGTAATCCTAGCGGGGGGGCGGGGGAGCAGTTCTTC
CDR3: CARNPSGGAGEQFF

J: TRBJ2-7
D: TRBD1
size: .
V: TRBV5-8
DNA: TGTGCCAGCAGCAAAAGACAGGGATCCTACGAGCAGTACTTC
CDR3: CASSKRQGSYEQYF

J: TRBJ2-3
D: TRBD2
size: .
V: TRBV9
DNA: TGTGCCAGCAGCGTGGGGACTAGCGGTAGGACAGATACGCAGTATTTT
CDR3: CASSVGTSGRTDTQYF

J: TRBJ2-2
D: .
size: .
V: TRBV2
DNA: TGTGCCAGCAGTAAACTAGTTACCACCGGGGAGCTGTTTTTT
CDR3: CASSKLVTTGELFF

J: TRBJ1-6
D: .
size: .
V: TRBV2
DNA: TGTGCCAGCAGTCGGGAGGGCCCCTATAATTCACCCCTCCACTTT
CDR3: CASSREGPYNSPLHF

J: TRBJ2-7
D: .
size: .
V: TRBV24-1
DNA: TGTGCCACCTTAGTACGTCGAAAATGGGCATTCTACGAGCAGTACTTC
CDR3: CATLVRRKWAFYEQYF

J: TRBJ2-3
D: TRBD2
size: .
V: TRBV6-1
DNA: TGTGCCAGCAGTGGAATAGCGGGGGGGCAGACAGATACGCAGTATTTT
CDR3: CASSGIAGGQTDTQYF

J: TRBJ2-7
D: .
size: .
V: TRBV7-8
DNA: TGTGCCAGCAGCTTAGTGTCGGTACCCTACGAGCAGTACTTC
CDR3: CASSLVSVPYEQYF

J: TRBJ1-1
D: TRBD1
size: .
V: TRBV5-1
DNA: TGCGCCAGCAGCTTGTTTGGCAGGGGGGCGAAGAACACTGAAGCTTTCTTT
CDR3: CASSLFGRGAKNTEAFF

J: TRBJ2-3
D: .
size: .
V: TRBV7-9
DNA: TGTGCCAGCAGCTTAGCGTCTTCACGGGAGAAGACTAGCACAGATACGCAGTATTTT
CDR3: CASSLASSREKTSTDTQYF

J: TRBJ1-4
D: TRBD1
size: .
V: TRBV5-1
DNA: TGCGCCAGCAGCTTGGAGATCGGGACAGGACTTGAAAAACTGTTTTTT
CDR3: CASSLEIGTGLEKLFF

J: TRBJ1-1
D: .
size: .
V: TRBV28
DNA: TGTGCCAGCAGTTCCGGGAGGAACACTGAAGCTTTCTTT
CDR3: CASSSGRNTEAFF

J: TRBJ2-3
D: TRBD2
size: .
V: TRBV11-3
DNA: TGTGCCAGCAGCTCCAGAAGCGGGGTGAGAGATACGCAGTATTTT
CDR3: CASSSRSGVRDTQYF

J: TRBJ2-7
D: TRBD2
size: once
V: TRBV3-1/TRBV3-2
DNA: TGTGCCAGCAGCCAGCCCGGGACTATCGGCTACGAGCAGTACTTC
CDR3: CASSQPGTIGYEQYF

J: TRBJ1-4
D: .
size: once
V: TRBV18
DNA: TGTGCCAGCTCGCTCGAGCGGCGCAATAATGAAAAACTGTTTTTT
CDR3: CASSLERRNNEKLFF

J: TRBJ2-2
D: TRBD2
size: .
V: TRBV7-9
DNA: TGTGCCAGCAGCCTGGGACTAGCCTCGTTGGAATCCGGGGAGCTGTTTTTT
CDR3: CASSLGLASLESGELFF

J: TRBJ1-1
D: .
size: .
V: TRBV29-1
DNA: TGCAGCGTTGAGCGAGAGAACACTGAAGCTTTCTTT
CDR3: CSVERENTEAFF

J: TRBJ2-1
D: .
size: .
V: TRBV18
DNA: TGTGCCAGCTCGACAATTCGTCGGGACTACAATGAGCAGTTCTTC
CDR3: CASSTIRRDYNEQFF

J: TRBJ1-1
D: TRBD1
size: .
V: TRBV6-5
DNA: TGTGCCAGCAGATCAGGACAGGGTGGAGAGACTGAAGCTTTCTTT
CDR3: CASRSGQGGETEAFF

J: TRBJ2-4
D: .
size: .
V: TRBV10-2
DNA: TGCGCCACCGGGGGACTCCGCAAAAACATTCAGTACTTC
CDR3: CATGGLRKNIQYF

J: TRBJ2-1
D: .
size: .
V: TRBV5-1
DNA: TGCGCCAGCACCCCGGGGAGCGAGCAGTTCTTC
CDR3: CASTPGSEQFF

J: TRBJ2-3
D: TRBD2
size: once
V: TRBV19
DNA: TGTGCCAGTAGTATAGGAGCGGGACGGGATACGCAGTATTTT
CDR3: CASSIGAGRDTQYF

J: TRBJ2-7
D: TRBD2
size: once
V: TRBV4-3
DNA: TGCGCCAGCAGCCAGACCGGGACTAGCGGGAGAAGGGAGCAGTACTTC
CDR3: CASSQTGTSGRREQYF

J: TRBJ2-3
D: .
size: .
V: TRBV7-8
DNA: TGTGCCAGCTCAGGGGCGAACACAGATACGCAGTATTTT
CDR3: CASSGANTDTQYF

J: TRBJ2-7
D: .
size: .
V: TRBV7-7
DNA: TGTGCCAGCATCCAACCTTGGGGACCGGGAGAGGGGACCTACGAGCAGTACTTC
CDR3: CASIQPWGPGEGTYEQYF

J: TRBJ1-2
D: TRBD1
size: once
V: TRBV6-2/TRBV6-3
DNA: TGTGCCAGCAGCCGCGGAGGGGGCGATTTGGGCGGCTACACCTTC
CDR3: CASSRGGGDLGGYTF

J: TRBJ1-2
D: .
size: .
V: TRBV5-6
DNA: TGTGCCAGCAGCTTGGGAGGGCGGGGAGGCTACACCTTC
CDR3: CASSLGGRGGYTF

J: TRBJ2-1
D: .
size: .
V: TRBV7-2
DNA: TGTGCCAGCAGCCAATCGGGGTCGGAAAACAATGAGCAGTTCTTC
CDR3: CASSQSGSENNEQFF

J: TRBJ2-7
D: .
size: .
V: TRBV28
DNA: TGTGCCAGCAGCGACCAGGCGGGCTACGAGCAGTACTTC
CDR3: CASSDQAGYEQYF

J: TRBJ1-4
D: .
size: .
V: TRBV19
DNA: TGTGCCAGTAAAACAGGGATTGAGCTCCAGGAAAAACTGTTTTTT
CDR3: CASKTGIELQEKLFF

J: TRBJ1-5
D: .
size: few
V: TRBV28
DNA: TGTGCCAGCATGAGATCAAGAGTTGGGGGCCGCAATCAGCCCCAGCATTTT
CDR3: CASMRSRVGGRNQPQHF